The 11 T cell receptor beta chains below all came from one sample that was sequenced in a study of blood T cell repertoires in COVID-19. Assay used: immunoSEQ multiplex PCR; TCRdb lists only in-frame clones, some missing. The table has over 450,000 clones, roughly 89% seen once; the top ten hold roughly 0.92%. Material: peripheral blood. The receptors were gathered from a man younger than 35 with COVID-19, enrolled during active disease.

CDR3: CASSMSGISNQPQHF. CDR3 in DNA: TGTGCCAGTAGTATGTCGGGGATTAGCAATCAGCCCCAGCATTTT. The chain is built from TRBV19 and TRBJ1-5; the D is unclear. Germline V gene sequence: CDR1 LNHDA, CDR2 SQIVND (reference sequence). CDR3 length: 15 residues. Trimming cost V 3 bases and J 0 bases, with 9 bases left between them.

Only a few counts were recorded for this clone. The rearrangement uses TRBV6-5 and TRBJ2-7; unclear D gene. Per the germline V gene, CDR1 is MNHEY and CDR2 is SVGAGI. The ends were cut back, 6 bases at V and 2 bases at J, with 17 bases in the middle. CDR3 length: 15 amino acids. CDR3 nucleotide sequence: TGTGCCAGCAGCGCCCTGTCTACTCCCCCCTACGAGCAGTACTTC. Translation: CASSALSTPPYEQYF.

This clone was recorded once. The rearrangement uses TRBV2 and TRBJ1-4; D gene ambiguous. This CDR3 region has 14 residues. The germline gives CDR1 SNHLY, CDR2 FYNNEI. Trimming cost V 6 bases and J 8 bases, with 16 bases left between them. In nucleotides, the CDR3 is TGTGCCAGCAGCGCCCAAAAGAGTAGCGAAAAACTGTTTTTT. Translation gives CASSAQKSSEKLFF.

The chain couples TRBV19 to TRBJ2-3, with no clear D. Per the germline V gene, CDR1 is LNHDA and CDR2 is SQIVND (reference sequence). This CDR3 is 12 amino acids long. V lost 10 bases, J lost 4 bases, and 12 bases lay in between. The CDR3 loop is CATPYLSDTQYF. The DNA of the CDR3 is TGTGCCACCCCCTATTTGTCAGATACGCAGTATTTT.

The rearrangement joins TRBV27 to TRBJ1-6; no reliable D call. The germline V and J ends were trimmed by 3 bases and 4 bases, with 10 bases remaining between them. The germline gives CDR1 MNHEY, CDR2 SMNVEV (reference sequence). The CDR3 covers 15 residues. The CDR3 DNA sequence: TGTGCCAGCAGTTTGAGGCCGAGGTATAATTCACCCCTCCACTTT. Protein: CASSLRPRYNSPLHF.

The rearrangement links TRBV19 to TRBJ2-1, with TRBD2 as a possible D gene (6 bases). The CDR3 runs 16 residues. Germline CDR1 is LNHDA and CDR2 is SQIVND (reference sequence). The ends were cut back, 1 base at V and 0 bases at J, with 10 bases in the middle. As DNA, the CDR3 is TGTGCCAGTAGTATAGTTGGGGGGAGCTCCTACAATGAGCAGTTCTTC. As protein: CASSIVGGSSYNEQFF.

CDR3 nucleotide sequence: TGTGCCAGCAGCTGGAACTCGGCGGGCCGAGCTTTCTTT. Translating it yields CASSWNSAGRAFF. The chain is built from TRBV7-2 and TRBJ1-1; no firm D call. V was shortened by 4 bases and J by 10 bases, with 16 bases between the two germline ends. The CDR3 totals 13 residues. CDR1 SGHTA and CDR2 FQGNSA come from the germline V gene. The full variable domain, rest sourced from reference TRBV7-2 and TRBJ1-1, is GAGVSQSPSNKVTEKGKDVELRCDPISGHTALYWYRQSLGQGLEFLIYFQGNSAPDKSGLPSDRFSAERTGGSVSTLTIQRTQQEDSAVYLCASSWNSAGRAFFGQGTRLTVV.

The gene calls are TRBV2 and TRBJ2-1, with D tentatively TRBD2 (6 bases). CDR1 is SNHLY, CDR2 FYNNEI, per germline. This CDR3 is 16 amino acids long. V lost 5 bases, J lost 8 bases, and 22 bases lay in between. Here the CDR3 DNA reads TGTGCCAGCAGTAAGGACGGGGGACCCGAAGAAGATGAGCAGTTCTTC. It encodes CASSKDGGPEEDEQFF. The variable domain in full, completed from reference TRBV2 and TRBJ2-1, reads EPEVTQTPSHQVTQMGQEVILRCVPISNHLYFYWYRQILGQKVEFLVSFYNNEISEKSEIFDDQFSVERPDGSNFTLKIRSTKLEDSAMYFCASSKDGGPEEDEQFFGPGTRLTVL.

The V gene is TRBV24-1, the J gene TRBJ2-5; 12 nucleotides agree with TRBD2. Looked up from germline, CDR1 is KGHDR and CDR2 is SFDVKD. V dropped 4 bases and J dropped 5; count of bases not matched to a gene: 13. CDR3 size: 18 residues. Here the CDR3 reads CATSELGLAGGPGETQYF. CDR3 nucleotide sequence: TGTGCCACCAGTGAACTCGGGCTAGCGGGAGGGCCGGGGGAGACCCAGTACTTC.

The DNA of the CDR3 is TGTGCCAGCAGCCAAGAAAGAGTTGGCGAGCAGTACTTC. Encoded protein: CASSQERVGEQYF. This chain links TRBV14 with TRBJ2-7; D gene ambiguous. In germline, CDR1 is SGHDN, CDR2 FVKESK. CDR3 length equals 13 residues. Between the trimmed V and J ends, which lost 0 bases and 6 bases, there was a span of 9 bases.

V is TRBV5-6 and J is TRBJ2-7; D call uncertain. Germline CDR1 is SGHDT and CDR2 is YYEEEE. Trimming left V 0 bases short and J 2 bases short, with 9 bases between. The CDR3 consists of 14 residues. CDR3 nucleotides: TGTGCCAGCAGCTTGGGCGTTAACCCCTACGAGCAGTACTTC. Residues: CASSLGVNPYEQYF.